This TCR beta chain was observed in a study of T cell responses to AZD1222 COVID-19 vaccine. Study-level findings and limits: Clonal diversity may have been underestimated in mostly white British donors.

TCRdb keeps only in-frame clones here, not all; method: immunoSEQ multiplex PCR. Of roughly 160,000 clones in the sample, 75% to 95% are singletons; the top ten hold about 1.6%. Comment on this clone: The antigen is unknown.

J was trimmed by 1 base and V by 6 bases; bases with no gene match: 8. The CDR3 extends over 15 amino acids. In germline, CDR1 is SGHAT, CDR2 FQNNGV. This clonotype originated in an adult in good health. The specimen was peripheral blood, collected on day 0 of AZD1222 vaccination. This chain connects TRBV11-2 to TRBJ1-2; 7 nucleotides match TRBD1. The CDR3: CASRNRGDGNYGYTF. The CDR3 nucleotides read TGTGCCAGCAGGAACAGGGGTGATGGTAACTATGGCTACACCTTC. Complete variable domain (other parts from reference TRBV11-2 and TRBJ1-2): EAGVAQSPRYKIIEKRQSVAFWCNPISGHATLYWYQQILGQGPKLLIQFQNNGVVDDSQLPKDRFSAERLKGVDSTLKIQPAKLEDSAVYLCASRNRGDGNYGYTFGSGTRLTVV.